This note documents a single TCR beta chain sequence. The record originates from a study of OX40 agonist ivuxolimab in advanced cancers. TCRdb's copy holds only in-frame clones and misses some; the assay was immunoSEQ multiplex PCR. The sample has roughly 79,000 clones, 75% to 95% seen once; the top ten hold under 2%. CDR1 SEHNR and CDR2 FQNEAQ come from the germline V gene (reference sequence). The ends were cut back, 1 base at V and 2 bases at J, with 8 bases in the middle. The CDR3 is 14 amino acids. This specimen consisted of CD4+ or CD8+ T cells sorted from blood, obtained in a trial of the OX40 agonist ivuxolimab. The chain has TRBV7-9 and TRBJ1-2; D gene unclear. This receptor was taken from an adult with an advanced solid tumor such as melanoma, head and neck, liver or kidney cancer. CDR3 bases: TGTGCCAGCAGCTTAGAGGGAGGGAACTATGGCTACACCTTC. Translated: CASSLEGGNYGYTF.